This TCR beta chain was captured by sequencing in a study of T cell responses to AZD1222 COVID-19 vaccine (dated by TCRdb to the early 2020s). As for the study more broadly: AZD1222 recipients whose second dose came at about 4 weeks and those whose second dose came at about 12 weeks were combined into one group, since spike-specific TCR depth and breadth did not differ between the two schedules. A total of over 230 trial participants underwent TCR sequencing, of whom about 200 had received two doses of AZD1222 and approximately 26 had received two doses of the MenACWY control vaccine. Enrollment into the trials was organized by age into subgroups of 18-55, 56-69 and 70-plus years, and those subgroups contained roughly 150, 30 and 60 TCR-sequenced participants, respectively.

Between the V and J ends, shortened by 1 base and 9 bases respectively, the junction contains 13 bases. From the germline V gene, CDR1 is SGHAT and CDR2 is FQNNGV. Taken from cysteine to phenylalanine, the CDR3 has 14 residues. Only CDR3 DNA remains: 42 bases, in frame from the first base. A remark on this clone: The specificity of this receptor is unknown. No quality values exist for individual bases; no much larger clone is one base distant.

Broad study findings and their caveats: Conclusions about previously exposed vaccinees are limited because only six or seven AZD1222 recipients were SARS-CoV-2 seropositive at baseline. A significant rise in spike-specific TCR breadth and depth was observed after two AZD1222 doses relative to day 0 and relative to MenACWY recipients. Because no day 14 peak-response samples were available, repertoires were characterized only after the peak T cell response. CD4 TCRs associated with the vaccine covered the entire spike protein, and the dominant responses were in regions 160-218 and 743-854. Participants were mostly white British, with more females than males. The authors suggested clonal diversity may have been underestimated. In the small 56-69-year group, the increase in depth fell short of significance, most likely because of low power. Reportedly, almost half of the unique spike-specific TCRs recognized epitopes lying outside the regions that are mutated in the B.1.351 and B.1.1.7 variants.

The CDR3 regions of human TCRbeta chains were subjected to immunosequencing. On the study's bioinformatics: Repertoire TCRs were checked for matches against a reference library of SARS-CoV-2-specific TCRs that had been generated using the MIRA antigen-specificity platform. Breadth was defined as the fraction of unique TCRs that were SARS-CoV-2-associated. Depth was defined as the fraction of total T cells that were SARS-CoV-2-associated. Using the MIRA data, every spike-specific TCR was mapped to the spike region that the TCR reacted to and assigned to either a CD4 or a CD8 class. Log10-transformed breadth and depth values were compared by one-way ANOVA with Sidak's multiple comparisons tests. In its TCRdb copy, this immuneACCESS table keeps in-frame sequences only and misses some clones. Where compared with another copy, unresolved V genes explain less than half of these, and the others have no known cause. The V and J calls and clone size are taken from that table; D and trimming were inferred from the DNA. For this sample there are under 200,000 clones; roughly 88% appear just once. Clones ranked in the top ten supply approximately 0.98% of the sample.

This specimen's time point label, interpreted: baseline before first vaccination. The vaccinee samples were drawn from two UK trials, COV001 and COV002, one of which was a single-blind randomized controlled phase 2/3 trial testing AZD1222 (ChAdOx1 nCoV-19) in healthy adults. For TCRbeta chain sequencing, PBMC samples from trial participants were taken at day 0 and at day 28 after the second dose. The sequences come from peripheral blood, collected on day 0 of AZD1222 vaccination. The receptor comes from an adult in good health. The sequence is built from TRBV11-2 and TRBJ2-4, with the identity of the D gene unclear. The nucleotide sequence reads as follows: TGTGCCAGCAGCTTAGTCCGATCTGACGGCATTCAGTACTTC. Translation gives CASSLVRSDGIQYF.